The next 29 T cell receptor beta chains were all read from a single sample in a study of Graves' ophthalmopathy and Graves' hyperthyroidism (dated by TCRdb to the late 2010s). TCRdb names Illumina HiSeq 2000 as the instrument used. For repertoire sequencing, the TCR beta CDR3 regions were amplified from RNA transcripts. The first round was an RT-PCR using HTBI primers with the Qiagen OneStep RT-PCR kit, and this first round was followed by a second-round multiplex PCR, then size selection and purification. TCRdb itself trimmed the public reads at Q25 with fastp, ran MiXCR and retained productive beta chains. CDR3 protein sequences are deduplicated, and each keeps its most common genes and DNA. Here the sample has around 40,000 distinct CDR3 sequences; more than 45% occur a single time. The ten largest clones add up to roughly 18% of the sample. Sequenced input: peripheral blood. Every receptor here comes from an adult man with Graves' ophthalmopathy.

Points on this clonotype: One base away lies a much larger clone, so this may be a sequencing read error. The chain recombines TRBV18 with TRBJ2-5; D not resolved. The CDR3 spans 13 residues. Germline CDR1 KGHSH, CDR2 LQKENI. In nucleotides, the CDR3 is TGTGCCAGCTCACCAGGGGTAGGAGAGACCCGGTACTTC. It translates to CASSPGVGETRYF.

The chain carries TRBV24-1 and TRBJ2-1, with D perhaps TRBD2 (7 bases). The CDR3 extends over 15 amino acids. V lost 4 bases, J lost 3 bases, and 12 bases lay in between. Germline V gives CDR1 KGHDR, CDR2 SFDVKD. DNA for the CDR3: TGTGCCACCAGTGAAACGGGGGGCAACTACAATGAGCAGTTCTTC. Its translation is CATSETGGNYNEQFF.

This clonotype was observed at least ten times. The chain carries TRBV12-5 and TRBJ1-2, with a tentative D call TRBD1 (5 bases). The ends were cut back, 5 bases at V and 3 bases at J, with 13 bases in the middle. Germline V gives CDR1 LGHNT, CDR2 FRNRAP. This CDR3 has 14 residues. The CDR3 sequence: CASGRRDGDYGYTF. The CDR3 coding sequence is TGTGCTAGTGGTCGCCGGGACGGAGACTATGGCTACACCTTC.

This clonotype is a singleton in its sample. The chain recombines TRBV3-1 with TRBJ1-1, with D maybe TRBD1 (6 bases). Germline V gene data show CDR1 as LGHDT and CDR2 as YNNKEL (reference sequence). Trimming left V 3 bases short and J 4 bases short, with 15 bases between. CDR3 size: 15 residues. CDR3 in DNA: TGTGCCAGCAGCCAGAGGGGGGGGGCAGTCACTGAAGCTTTCTTT. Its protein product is CASSQRGGAVTEAFF.

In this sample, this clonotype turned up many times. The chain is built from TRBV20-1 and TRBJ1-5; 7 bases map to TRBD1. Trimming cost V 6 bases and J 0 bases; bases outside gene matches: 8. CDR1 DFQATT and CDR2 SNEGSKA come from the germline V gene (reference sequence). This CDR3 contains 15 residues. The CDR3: CSAPQGGNSNQPQHF. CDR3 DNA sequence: TGCAGTGCACCCCAGGGGGGGAATAGCAATCAGCCCCAGCATTTT.

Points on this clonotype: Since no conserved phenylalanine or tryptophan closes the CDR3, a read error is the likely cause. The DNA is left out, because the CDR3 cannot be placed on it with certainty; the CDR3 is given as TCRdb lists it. The CDR3 loop is CSVADTEAFL. V is TRBV29-1 and J is TRBJ1-1. Looked up from germline, CDR1 is SQVTM and CDR2 is ANQGSEA. The CDR3 is 10 amino acids in total, end residues counted.

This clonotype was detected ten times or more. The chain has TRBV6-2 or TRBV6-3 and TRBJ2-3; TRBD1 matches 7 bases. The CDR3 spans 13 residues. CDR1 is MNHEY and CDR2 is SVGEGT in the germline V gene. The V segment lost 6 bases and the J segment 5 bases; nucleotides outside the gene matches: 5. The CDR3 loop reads CASSRQGVDTQYF. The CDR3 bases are TGTGCCAGCAGCCGACAGGGTGTAGATACGCAGTATTTT.

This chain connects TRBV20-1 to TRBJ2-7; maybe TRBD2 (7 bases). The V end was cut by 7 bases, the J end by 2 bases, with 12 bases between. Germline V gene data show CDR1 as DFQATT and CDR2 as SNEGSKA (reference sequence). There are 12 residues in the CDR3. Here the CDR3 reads CSVRGGTYEQYF. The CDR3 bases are TGCAGTGTAAGGGGGGGGACCTACGAGCAGTACTTC.

The CDR3 sequence: CASSFSDTQYF. The CDR3 nucleotides are TGTGCCAGCAGCTTTTCAGATACGCAGTATTTT. The chain links TRBV7-2 to TRBJ2-3; no firm D call. Per the germline V gene, CDR1 is SGHTA and CDR2 is FQGNSA. Trimming left V 3 bases short and J 4 bases short, with 2 bases between. This CDR3 region has 11 residues.

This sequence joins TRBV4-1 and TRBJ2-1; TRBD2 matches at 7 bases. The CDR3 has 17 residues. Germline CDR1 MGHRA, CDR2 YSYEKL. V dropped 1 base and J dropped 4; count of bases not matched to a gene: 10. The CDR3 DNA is TGCGCCAGCAGCCAAGGGGCAGGGACGGGAGGTTACAATGAGCAGTTCTTC. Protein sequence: CASSQGAGTGGYNEQFF.

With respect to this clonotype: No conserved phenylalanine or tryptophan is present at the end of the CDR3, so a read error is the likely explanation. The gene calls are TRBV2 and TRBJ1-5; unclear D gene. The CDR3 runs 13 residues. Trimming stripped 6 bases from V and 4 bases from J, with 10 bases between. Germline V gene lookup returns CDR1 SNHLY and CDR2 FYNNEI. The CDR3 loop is CASRPDGNQPQHL. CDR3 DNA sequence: TGTGCCAGCAGGCCGGACGGGAATCAGCCCCAGCATCTT.

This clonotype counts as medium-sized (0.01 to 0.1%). CDR3 coding DNA: TGCAGTGCGACCCTCGGACAGGAAAATTCACCCCTCCACTTT. It codes for CSATLGQENSPLHF. This chain joins TRBV20-1 and TRBJ1-6, with 7 bases that match TRBD1. Unmatched junction bases numbered 9, after V lost 6 bases and J lost 7 bases. CDR3 length equals 14 residues. CDR1 and CDR2 (germline): DFQATT, SNEGSKA (reference sequence).

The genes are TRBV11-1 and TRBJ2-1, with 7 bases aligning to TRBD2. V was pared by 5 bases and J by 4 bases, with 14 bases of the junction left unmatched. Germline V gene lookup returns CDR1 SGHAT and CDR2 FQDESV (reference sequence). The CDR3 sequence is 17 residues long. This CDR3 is CASSPPAGTGGYNEQFF. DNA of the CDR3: TGTGCCAGCAGCCCCCCGGCCGGGACGGGAGGTTACAATGAGCAGTTCTTC.

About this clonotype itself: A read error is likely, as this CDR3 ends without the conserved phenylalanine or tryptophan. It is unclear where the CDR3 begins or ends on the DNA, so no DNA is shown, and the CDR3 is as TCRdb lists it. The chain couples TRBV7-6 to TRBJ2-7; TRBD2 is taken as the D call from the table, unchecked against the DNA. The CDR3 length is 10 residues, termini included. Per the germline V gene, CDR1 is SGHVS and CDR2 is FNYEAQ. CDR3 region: CASSSRGVAG.

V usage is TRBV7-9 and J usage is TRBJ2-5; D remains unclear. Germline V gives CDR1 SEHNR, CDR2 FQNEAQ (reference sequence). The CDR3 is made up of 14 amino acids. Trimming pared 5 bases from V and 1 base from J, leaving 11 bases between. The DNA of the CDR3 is TGTGCCAGCAGCCCCCAGGCCTTCCAAGAGACCCAGTACTTC. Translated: CASSPQAFQETQYF.

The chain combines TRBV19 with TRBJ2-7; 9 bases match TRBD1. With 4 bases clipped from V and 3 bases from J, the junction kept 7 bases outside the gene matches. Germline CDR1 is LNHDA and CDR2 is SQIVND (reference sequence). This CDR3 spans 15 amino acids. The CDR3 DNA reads TGTGCCAGTAGTAGCCCCATGACAGGGGGCTACGAGCAGTACTTC. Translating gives CASSSPMTGGYEQYF. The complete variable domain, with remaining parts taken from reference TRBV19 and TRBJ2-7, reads DGGITQSPKYLFRKEGQNVTLSCEQNLNHDAMYWYRQDPGQGLRLIYYSQIVNDFQKGDIAEGYSVSREKKESFPLTVTSAQKNPTAFYLCASSSPMTGGYEQYFGPGTRLTVT.

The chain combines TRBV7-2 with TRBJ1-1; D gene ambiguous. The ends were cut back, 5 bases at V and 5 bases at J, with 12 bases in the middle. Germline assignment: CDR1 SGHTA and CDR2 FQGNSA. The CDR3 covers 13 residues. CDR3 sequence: CASSQITGTEAFF. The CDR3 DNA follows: TGTGCCAGCAGCCAAATAACCGGGACTGAAGCTTTCTTT.

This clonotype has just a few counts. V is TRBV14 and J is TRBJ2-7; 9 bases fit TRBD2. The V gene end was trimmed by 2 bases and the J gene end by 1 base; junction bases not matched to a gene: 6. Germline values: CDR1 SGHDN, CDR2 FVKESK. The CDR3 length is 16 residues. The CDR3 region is CASSQLAGKGSYEQYF. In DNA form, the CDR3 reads TGTGCCAGCAGCCAACTAGCGGGAAAGGGTTCCTACGAGCAGTACTTC.

The CDR3 protein is CASSQLSGQETQYF. The CDR3, as DNA: TGTGCCAGCAGCCAACTAAGCGGACAAGAGACCCAGTACTTC. V and J are TRBV3-1 and TRBJ2-5; tentatively, D is TRBD2 (5 bases). CDR3 length: 14 residues. Germline V gene sequence: CDR1 LGHDT, CDR2 YNNKEL (reference sequence). V was clipped by 2 bases and J by 2 bases, with 9 bases between them.

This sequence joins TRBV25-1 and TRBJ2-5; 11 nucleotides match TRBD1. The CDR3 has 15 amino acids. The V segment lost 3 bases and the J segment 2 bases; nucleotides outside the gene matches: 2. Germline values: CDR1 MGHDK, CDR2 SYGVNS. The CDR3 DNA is TGTGCCAGCAGTGAGGACAGGGGGCCGCAAGAGACCCAGTACTTC. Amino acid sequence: CASSEDRGPQETQYF.

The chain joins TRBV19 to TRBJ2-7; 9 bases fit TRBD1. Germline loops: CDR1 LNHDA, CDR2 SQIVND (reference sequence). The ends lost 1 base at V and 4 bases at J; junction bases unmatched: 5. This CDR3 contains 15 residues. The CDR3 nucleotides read TGTGCCAGTAGTATAGGGGACAGGGCGCGGTACGAGCAGTACTTC. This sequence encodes CASSIGDRARYEQYF.

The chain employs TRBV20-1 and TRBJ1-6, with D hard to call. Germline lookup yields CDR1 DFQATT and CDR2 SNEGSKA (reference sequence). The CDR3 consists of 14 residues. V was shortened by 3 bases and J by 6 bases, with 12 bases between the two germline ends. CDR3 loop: CSASIGDRNSPLHF. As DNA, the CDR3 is TGCAGTGCTAGTATCGGGGATCGTAATTCACCCCTCCACTTT.

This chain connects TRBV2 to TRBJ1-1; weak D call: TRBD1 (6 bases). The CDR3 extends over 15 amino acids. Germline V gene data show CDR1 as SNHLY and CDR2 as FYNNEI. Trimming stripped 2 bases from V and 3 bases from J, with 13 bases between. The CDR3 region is CASSEMHRADTEAFF. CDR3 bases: TGTGCCAGCAGTGAAATGCACAGGGCGGACACTGAAGCTTTCTTT.

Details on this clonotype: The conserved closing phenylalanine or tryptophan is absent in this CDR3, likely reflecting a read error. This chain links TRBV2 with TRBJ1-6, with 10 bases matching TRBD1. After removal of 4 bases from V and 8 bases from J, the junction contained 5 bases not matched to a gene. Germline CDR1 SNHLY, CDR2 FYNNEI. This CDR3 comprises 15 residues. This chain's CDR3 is CASSGRTGGDSPLHS. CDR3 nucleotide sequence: TGTGCCAGCAGTGGCCGGACAGGGGGGGATTCACCCCTCCACTCT.

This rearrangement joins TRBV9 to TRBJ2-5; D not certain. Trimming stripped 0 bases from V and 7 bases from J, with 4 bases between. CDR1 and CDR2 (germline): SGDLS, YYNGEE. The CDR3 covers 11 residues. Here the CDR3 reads CASSVGGTQYF. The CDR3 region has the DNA TGTGCCAGCAGCGTAGGGGGGACCCAGTACTTC.

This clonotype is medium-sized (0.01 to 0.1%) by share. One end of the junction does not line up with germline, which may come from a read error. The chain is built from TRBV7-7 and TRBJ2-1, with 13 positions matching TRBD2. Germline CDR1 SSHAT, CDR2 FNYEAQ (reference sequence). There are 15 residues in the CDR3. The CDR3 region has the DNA TGTGCTAGCAGCTCAGGACTAGCGGGGGCCAATGAGCAGTTCTTC. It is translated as CASSSGLAGANEQFF. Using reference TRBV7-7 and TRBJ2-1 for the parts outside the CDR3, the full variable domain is GAGVSQSPRYKVTKRGQDVTLRCDPISSHATLYWYQQALGQGPEFLTYFNYEAQPDKSGLPSDRFSAERPEGSISTLTIQRTEQRDSAMYRCASSSGLAGANEQFFGPGTRLTVL.

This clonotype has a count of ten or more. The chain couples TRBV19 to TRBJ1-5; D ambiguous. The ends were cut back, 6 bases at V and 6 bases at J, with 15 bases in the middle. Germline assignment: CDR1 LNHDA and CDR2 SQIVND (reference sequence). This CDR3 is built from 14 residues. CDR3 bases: TGTGCCAGTAGAAAGGAACTGGGCAGTCAGCCCCAGCATTTT. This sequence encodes CASRKELGSQPQHF.

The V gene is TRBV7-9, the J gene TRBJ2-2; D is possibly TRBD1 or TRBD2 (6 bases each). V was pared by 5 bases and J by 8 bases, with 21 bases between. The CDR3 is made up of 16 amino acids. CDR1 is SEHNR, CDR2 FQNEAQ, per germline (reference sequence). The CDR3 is CASSQEQGGSSGELFF. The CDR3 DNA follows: TGTGCCAGCAGCCAAGAACAGGGAGGCAGCTCTGGGGAGCTGTTTTTT.

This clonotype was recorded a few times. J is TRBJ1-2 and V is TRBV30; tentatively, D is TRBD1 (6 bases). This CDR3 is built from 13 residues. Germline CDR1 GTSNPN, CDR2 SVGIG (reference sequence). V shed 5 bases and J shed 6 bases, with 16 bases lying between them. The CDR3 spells CAWGPQGNDGYTF. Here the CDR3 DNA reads TGTGCCTGGGGTCCACAGGGAAACGATGGCTACACCTTC.